This is a list of T cell receptor beta chains from one sample in a study of regulatory T cells in long-lasting Graves disease. One entry per CDR3 protein, called by TCRdb with MiXCR from the multiplex PCR reads. The data contain 600,000 to 650,000 distinct CDR3 sequences, about 16% of them singletons. The sample also formed part of further work on T cells in Graves' hyperthyroidism and ophthalmopathy.

Source: peripheral blood mononuclear cells (PBMCs), taken at new diagnosis, from a patient treated with antithyroid drugs. The receptors here all came from a woman aged 25 to 39 with Graves disease. Both conserved end residues are part of each CDR3. D genes are given only for firm matches. The listing skips clone size in some rows; elsewhere it reads once, few, many or a size class.

clone_size	v_call	j_call	d_call	cdr3_nt	cdr3_aa
.	TRBV5-5	TRBJ2-6	.	TGTGCCAGCAGCTTGAGAGCGGTGGGGACTGGGGCCAACGTCCTGACTTTC	CASSLRAVGTGANVLTF
few	TRBV19	TRBJ1-3	.	TGTGCCAGTACGATATCTGGAAACACCATATATTTT	CASTISGNTIYF
.	TRBV10-3	TRBJ1-6	.	TGTGCCATCAGTGAGAAGGTCGGGAGTTATAATTCACCCCTCCACTTT	CAISEKVGSYNSPLHF
many	TRBV27	TRBJ2-7	TRBD2	TGTGCCAGCAGTTTGGCACTAGCGGGAAGGTACGAGCAGTACTTC	CASSLALAGRYEQYF
.	TRBV5-1	TRBJ2-5	.	TGCGCCAGCAGCCCAGACCGGGCCGGGGAGACCCAGTACTTC	CASSPDRAGETQYF
.	TRBV20-1	TRBJ1-1	TRBD1	TGCAGTGCTAGATCGACAGGGTTGAACACTGAAGCTTTCTTT	CSARSTGLNTEAFF
.	TRBV6-1	TRBJ2-5	.	TGTGCCAGCGGATCCAGGGGGGCCCCCGGGGACCAGTACTTC	CASGSRGAPGDQYF
many	TRBV18	TRBJ2-7	.	TGTGCCAGCTCATCTGGACAGTCCTACGAGCAGTACTTC	CASSSGQSYEQYF
many	TRBV6-5	TRBJ1-5	.	TGTGCCAGCAGTTACTCGGCGGGTCAGCCCCAGCATTTT	CASSYSAGQPQHF
.	TRBV2	TRBJ1-1	.	TGTGCCAGCACCGCGGTTTGGGTTGGAACTGAAGCTTTCTTT	CASTAVWVGTEAFF
.	TRBV20-1	TRBJ2-1	TRBD2	TGCAGTGCCGACGGGACTAGCGGTAACTACAATGAGCAGTTCTTC	CSADGTSGNYNEQFF
many	TRBV27	TRBJ2-1	.	TGTGCCAGCAGTCCAGAACCGGGACACTACCATTACAATGAGCAGTTCTTC	CASSPEPGHYHYNEQFF
.	TRBV20-1	TRBJ2-2	TRBD2	TGCAGTGCTCGAGCGGGAGGGCTAGCCGGGGAGCTGTTTTTT	CSARAGGLAGELFF
.	TRBV10-3	TRBJ1-2	TRBD1	TGTGCCATCAGTGAGAGGACAGGGGACGGCTACACCTTC	CAISERTGDGYTF
many	TRBV5-1	TRBJ1-1	TRBD1	TGCGCCAGCAGATCAGGACAGGGGCGAATGAACACTGAAGCTTTCTTT	CASRSGQGRMNTEAFF
.	TRBV19	TRBJ2-1	.	TGTGCCAGTCAGAGCGGAACCCCCTACAATGAGCAGTTCTTC	CASQSGTPYNEQFF
.	TRBV20-1	TRBJ1-4	TRBD1	TGCAGTGCTAGTTCACAGGGGTTTGAAAAACTGTTTTTT	CSASSQGFEKLFF
many	TRBV28	TRBJ2-1	.	TGTGCCAGCAGTTGGGCGGCAGGGAGGACGGATGAGCAGTTCTTC	CASSWAAGRTDEQFF
few	TRBV5-1	TRBJ2-1	TRBD2	TGCGCCAGCAGCTCAGGGTTGGGCGGGAGTTCCTACAATGAGCAGTTCTTC	CASSSGLGGSSYNEQFF
many	TRBV7-3	TRBJ2-2	TRBD2	TGTGCCAGCAGTTCCTCTGCGGGAGGGCCTTCAGCCGGGGAGCTGTTTTTT	CASSSSAGGPSAGELFF
few	TRBV3-1	TRBJ2-5	.	TGTGCCAGCTGCTGGGGGACCCAAGAGACCCAGTACTTC	CASCWGTQETQYF
many	TRBV5-1	TRBJ2-3	.	TGCGCCAGCAGCTTGGTGGGGTTTGAAGATACGCAGTATTTT	CASSLVGFEDTQYF
many	TRBV28	TRBJ1-2	.	TGTGCCAGCAGTTCAGAGATCTATGGCTACACCTTC	CASSSEIYGYTF
few	TRBV15	TRBJ1-3	.	TGTGCCACCAGCAGAGATTACGGGGTAGGAAACACCATATATTTT	CATSRDYGVGNTIYF